This TCR beta chain was identified in a study of vaccination and CD4 T cells after COVID-19. About this clonotype: The antigen is undetermined.

Sequencing of cultured CD4+ T cell DNA used the Oncomine TCR Beta short-read assay. TCRdb reanalysed the PCR reads using MiXCR and keeps one entry per CDR3 protein. The sample has around 15,000 distinct CDR3 sequences, 55% seen once. The CDR3 has 16 residues. Trimming took 5 bases from V and 1 from J, leaving 12 bases between them. Germline V gene data show CDR1 as SNHLY and CDR2 as FYNNEI. Treatment given: roughly ten-day PBMC culture with coronavirus spike peptide pools or control peptides (ViraFEST assay). The chain joins TRBV2 to TRBJ2-6, with D unresolved. Sequencing input: CD4+ T cells from blood, cultured in vitro. The TCR originated in a human donor who had recovered from COVID-19. In nucleotides, the CDR3 is TGTGCCAGCAGTCCCCGGAGAAGGTCTGGGGCCAACGTCCTGACTTTC. Its translation: CASSPRRRSGANVLTF.